This passage covers 2 T cell receptor beta chains from one sample sequenced in a study of T cell repertoires in cytomegalovirus infection. TCRdb analysed the reads with MiXCR anew, one entry per CDR3 protein. The sample records 380,000 or so distinct CDR3 sequences, 34% being singletons. No antigen has been assigned to these receptors. Sequences were derived from cultured PBMCs, sampled from culture after CMV antigen stimulation. The receptors were gathered from a human donor in good health (CMV status not recorded). Some clones in this sample may be carry-over from other donors' samples.

This clonotype turned up a few times. This rearrangement joins TRBV6-1 to TRBJ2-3; D is possibly TRBD1 or TRBD2 (5 bases each). Germline CDR1 MNHNS, CDR2 SASEGT. V lost 4 bases and J 8 bases, leaving 16 bases between the germline ends. This CDR3 has 14 residues. CDR3 residues: CASSGGPFRGTQYF. Here the CDR3 DNA reads TGTGCCAGCAGTGGGGGACCTTTTAGGGGTACGCAGTATTTT.

This clonotype was observed a handful of times. This chain's CDR3 is CASRGLPNTGELFF. For the CDR3, the DNA is TGTGCCAGTAGGGGACTACCGAACACCGGGGAGCTGTTTTTT. This chain connects TRBV19 to TRBJ2-2; TRBD2 matches 7 bases. The V gene end was trimmed by 6 bases and the J gene end by 0 bases; junction bases not matched to a gene: 1. The CDR3 is 14 amino acids. Per the germline V gene, CDR1 is LNHDA and CDR2 is SQIVND (reference sequence).